The 27 T cell receptor beta chains reported below all come from one sample, sequenced in a study of T cells expressing NK-cell markers. TCRdb re-called the 5' RACE reads and gives one entry per CDR3 protein, without DNA. The sample has almost 450,000 distinct CDR3 sequences. Input material: blood T cells: a sorted CD56 or NKG2C T cell subset, CD4+ or CD8+ T cells, or bulk PBMC T cells (not recorded which). Receptors were obtained from a woman between 18 and 70 years old in good health.

The chain couples TRBV20-1 to TRBJ2-3; TCRdb lists TRBD2, though no DNA is available to test this call. The CDR3 extends over 14 amino acids. CDR1 and CDR2 from the germline V gene are DFQATT and SNEGSKA (reference sequence). CDR3: CSGEEGLGMDTQYF.

The CDR3 sequence: CSARLRTSGASATYEQYF. The V gene is TRBV20-1, the J gene TRBJ2-7; TCRdb's D gene call, TRBD2, goes unchecked for lack of DNA. CDR1 is DFQATT and CDR2 is SNEGSKA in the germline V gene (reference sequence). This CDR3 has 18 residues.

This chain joins TRBV7-3 and TRBJ2-7; lacking DNA, the TRBD1 call made by TCRdb goes unchecked. In germline, CDR1 is SGHTA, CDR2 FQGTGA. The CDR3 consists of 15 residues. CDR3: CASSWDRAVASEQYF.

The J gene is TRBJ2-3, the V gene TRBV19; lacking DNA, the TRBD1 call made by TCRdb goes unchecked. The CDR3 sequence is 14 residues long. CDR1 is LNHDA, CDR2 SQIVND, per germline (reference sequence). CDR3 region: CASSIGQGADTQYF. Using reference TRBV19 and TRBJ2-3 for the parts outside the CDR3, the full variable domain is DGGITQSPKYLFRKEGQNVTLSCEQNLNHDAMYWYRQDPGQGLRLIYYSQIVNDFQKGDIAEGYSVSREKKESFPLTVTSAQKNPTAFYLCASSIGQGADTQYFGPGTRLTVL.

The rearrangement uses TRBV5-6 and TRBJ2-7. CDR3 size: 12 residues. Germline V gene lookup returns CDR1 SGHDT and CDR2 YYEEEE. The CDR3 here is CASSTDPYEQYF.

This sequence joins TRBV20-1 and TRBJ2-5; the TCRdb call, TRBD1, lacks DNA for checking. Germline loops: CDR1 DFQATT, CDR2 SNEGSKA (reference sequence). This CDR3 region has 15 residues. The chain's CDR3 is CSATTGTGDGETQYF.

The V call is TRBV29-1, the J call TRBJ1-3; there is no DNA to check the TCRdb D call of TRBD1. Germline CDR1 reads SQVTM; CDR2 reads ANQGSEA. The CDR3 is 13 amino acids. CDR3 sequence: CSVPGTAGNTIYF.

The chain is built from TRBV29-1 and TRBJ1-1. The CDR3 runs 14 residues. Germline V gene sequence: CDR1 SQVTM, CDR2 ANQGSEA. The CDR3 reads CSVCVGTANTEAFF.

The chain couples TRBV12-3 or TRBV12-4 to TRBJ1-4; the TCRdb D gene call, TRBD1, has no DNA to confirm it. This CDR3 is built from 17 residues. The CDR3 spells CASSLFRLTAGKEKLFF.

The chain combines TRBV2 with TRBJ2-2; TCRdb names TRBD1, which stays unverified in the absence of DNA. Germline CDR1 and CDR2: SNHLY and FYNNEI. This CDR3 has 16 residues. The CDR3 sequence is CASSEVGQAGSGELFF.

The chain joins TRBV20-1 to TRBJ2-7; the D gene TCRdb calls, TRBD1, cannot be checked with no DNA. CDR3 length equals 12 residues. The germline V gene encodes CDR1 DFQATT and CDR2 SNEGSKA (reference sequence). Here the CDR3 reads CSGAGQGSEQYF.

This CDR3 is CSVTDRVGEAFF. The chain joins TRBV29-1 to TRBJ1-1; lacking DNA, the TRBD1 call made by TCRdb goes unchecked. CDR1 is SQVTM, CDR2 ANQGSEA, per germline. CDR3 length equals 12 residues.

V and J are TRBV5-1 and TRBJ2-2. CDR3 length equals 14 residues. CDR1 is SGHRS and CDR2 is YFSETQ in the germline V gene. CDR3 sequence reads: CASSPDGYTGELFF.

The genes are TRBV28 and TRBJ2-1; TCRdb picks TRBD2, but there is no DNA to check that call. The CDR3 runs to 17 residues. Per germline, CDR1 MDHEN and CDR2 SYDVKM. The CDR3 loop reads CASSLWVGTSGNNEQFF.

V is TRBV29-1 and J is TRBJ1-2. The length of the CDR3 is 14 residues. Germline V gives CDR1 SQVTM, CDR2 ANQGSEA. The CDR3 protein is CSVVGSTGSYGYTF.

The chain uses TRBV20-1 and TRBJ1-6; there is no DNA to check the TCRdb D call of TRBD1. Germline CDR1 DFQATT, CDR2 SNEGSKA (reference sequence). This CDR3 contains 15 residues. The CDR3: CSAAHRGLGNSPLHF.

The chain is built from TRBV18 and TRBJ2-7. Germline CDR1 and CDR2: KGHSH and LQKENI. CDR3 length equals 13 residues. The chain's CDR3 is CASSPPGVHEQYF.

The chain uses TRBV7-2 and TRBJ2-1; no DNA is available, so the TRBD1 call from TCRdb remains unchecked. This CDR3 contains 15 residues. CDR1 is SGHTA and CDR2 is FQGNSA in the germline V gene. The CDR3 reads CASSLQQGAYNEQFF.

The chain combines TRBV18 with TRBJ2-3; TCRdb returns TRBD1, unconfirmable since there is no DNA. The CDR3 loop spans 16 amino acids. Germline V gene lookup returns CDR1 KGHSH and CDR2 LQKENI. CDR3 protein: CASSPRPSYLPDTQYF.

The V gene is TRBV29-1, the J gene TRBJ2-1; TCRdb calls TRBD2, which cannot be checked without DNA. The CDR3 has 15 residues. Looked up from germline, CDR1 is SQVTM and CDR2 is ANQGSEA. CDR3 sequence reads: CSVGLGDRSYNEQFF.

This rearrangement joins TRBV7-6 to TRBJ2-2. The CDR3 is 14 residues long. Germline values: CDR1 SGHVS, CDR2 FNYEAQ. Here the CDR3 reads CASSLHPNTGELFF.

The rearrangement joins TRBV7-9 to TRBJ1-1. This CDR3 contains 12 residues. In germline, CDR1 is SEHNR, CDR2 FQNEAQ (reference sequence). Here the CDR3 reads CASSQFPVQAFF.

The CDR3 reads CASSLASGRRATEAFF. This chain links TRBV7-2 with TRBJ1-1; the D gene TCRdb calls, TRBD1, cannot be checked with no DNA. Germline CDR1 and CDR2: SGHTA and FQGNSA. The CDR3 runs 16 residues.

The CDR3 spells CSASPQGRWDYLYEQYF. This chain connects TRBV20-1 to TRBJ2-7; no DNA is available, so the TRBD2 call from TCRdb remains unchecked. The CDR3 is 17 residues long. Germline CDR1 is DFQATT and CDR2 is SNEGSKA (reference sequence).

The chain joins TRBV5-1 to TRBJ1-2. Germline V CDR1 and CDR2: SGHRS, YFSETQ. The CDR3 is made up of 16 amino acids. The CDR3 loop is CASSSLGVPTNYGYTF.

This chain connects TRBV28 to TRBJ1-4; TCRdb lists TRBD1, though no DNA is available to test this call. The CDR3 runs 15 residues. Germline V gives CDR1 MDHEN, CDR2 SYDVKM. The CDR3 here is CASSRGPPYNEKLFF.

The J gene is TRBJ2-1, the V gene TRBV19; TCRdb's assignment of TRBD1 cannot be checked, as there is no DNA. Germline assignment: CDR1 LNHDA and CDR2 SQIVND (reference sequence). The CDR3 loop spans 15 amino acids. The CDR3 spells CASSRDMGVRDEQFF.